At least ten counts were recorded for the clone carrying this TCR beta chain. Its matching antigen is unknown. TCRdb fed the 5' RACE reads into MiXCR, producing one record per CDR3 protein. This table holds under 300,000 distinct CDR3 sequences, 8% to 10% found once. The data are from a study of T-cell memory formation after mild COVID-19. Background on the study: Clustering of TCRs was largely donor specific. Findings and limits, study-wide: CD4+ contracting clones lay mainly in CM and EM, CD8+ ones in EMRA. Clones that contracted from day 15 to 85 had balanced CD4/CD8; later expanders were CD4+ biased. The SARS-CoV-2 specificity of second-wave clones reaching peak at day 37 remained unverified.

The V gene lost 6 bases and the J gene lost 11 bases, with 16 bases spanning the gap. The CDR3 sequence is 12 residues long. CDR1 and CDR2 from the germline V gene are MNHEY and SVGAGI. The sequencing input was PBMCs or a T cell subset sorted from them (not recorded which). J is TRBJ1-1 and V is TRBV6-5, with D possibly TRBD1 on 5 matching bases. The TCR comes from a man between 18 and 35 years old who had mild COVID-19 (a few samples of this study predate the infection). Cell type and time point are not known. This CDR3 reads CASSLRGGKAFF. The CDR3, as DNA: TGTGCCAGCAGCCTACGTGGGGGGAAGGCTTTCTTT.